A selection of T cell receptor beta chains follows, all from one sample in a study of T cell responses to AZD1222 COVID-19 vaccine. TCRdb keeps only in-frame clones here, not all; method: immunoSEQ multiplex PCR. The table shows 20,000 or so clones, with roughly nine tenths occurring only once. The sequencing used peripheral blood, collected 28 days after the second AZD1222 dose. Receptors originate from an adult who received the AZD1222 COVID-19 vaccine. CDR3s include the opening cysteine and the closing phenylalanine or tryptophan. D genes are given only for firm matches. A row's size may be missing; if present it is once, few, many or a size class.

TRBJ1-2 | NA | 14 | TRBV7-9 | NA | CASSLRQGHYGYTF | TGTGCCAGCAGCTTACGTCAGGGGCACTATGGCTACACCTTC
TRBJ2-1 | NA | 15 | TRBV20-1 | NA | CSASSSVGTNNEQFF | TGCAGTGCTAGTTCTAGCGTGGGGACGAACAATGAGCAGTTCTTC
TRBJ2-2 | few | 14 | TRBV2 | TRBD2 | CATETSGTTGELFF | TGTGCCACCGAGACTAGCGGCACGACCGGGGAGCTGTTTTTT
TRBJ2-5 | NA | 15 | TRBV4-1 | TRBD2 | CASSQVGLSLEAQYF | TGCGCCAGCAGCCAAGTGGGACTATCTCTCGAGGCCCAGTACTTC
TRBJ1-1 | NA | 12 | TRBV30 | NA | CAWSQGWTEAFF | TGTGCCTGGAGCCAGGGTTGGACTGAAGCTTTCTTT
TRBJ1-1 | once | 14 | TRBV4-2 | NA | CASSQDSQAGRAFF | TGTGCCAGCAGCCAAGATTCCCAGGCAGGGCGAGCTTTCTTT
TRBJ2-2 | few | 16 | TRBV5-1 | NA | CASSSTGTVNTGELFF | TGCGCCAGCAGCTCCACCGGGACGGTAAACACCGGGGAGCTGTTTTTT
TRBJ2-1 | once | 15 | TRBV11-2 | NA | CASSLGSTSYNEQFF | TGTGCCAGCAGCTTAGGTAGTACGTCCTACAATGAGCAGTTCTTC
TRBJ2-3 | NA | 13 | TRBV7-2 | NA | CASSLVLGDTQYF | TGTGCCAGCAGCTTAGTCCTGGGGGATACGCAGTATTTT
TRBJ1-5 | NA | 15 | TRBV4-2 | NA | CASSQDGAGKQPQHF | TGTGCCAGCAGCCAAGACGGGGCAGGGAAGCAGCCCCAGCATTTT
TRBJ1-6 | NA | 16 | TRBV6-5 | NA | CASSSEGGTRNSPLHF | TGTGCCAGCAGTTCCGAGGGGGGGACCCGGAATTCACCCCTCCACTTT
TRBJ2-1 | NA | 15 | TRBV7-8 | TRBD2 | CASSPSGSLYNEQFF | TGTGCCAGCAGCCCTAGCGGGTCACTTTACAATGAGCAGTTCTTC
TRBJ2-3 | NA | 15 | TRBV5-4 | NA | CASSLVGIAPDTQYF | TGTGCCAGCAGCTTGGTAGGGATAGCACCAGATACGCAGTATTTT
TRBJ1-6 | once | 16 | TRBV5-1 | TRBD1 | CASSLAGGGRNSPLHF | TGCGCCAGCAGCTTGGCCGGAGGGGGCCGTAATTCACCCCTCCACTTT
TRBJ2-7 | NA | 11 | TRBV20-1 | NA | CSARTSYEQYF | TGCAGTGCTAGGACAAGCTACGAGCAGTACTTC
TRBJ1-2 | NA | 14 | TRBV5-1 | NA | CASIFLGGIGGYTF | TGCGCCAGCATCTTCCTAGGGGGAATCGGCGGCTACACCTTC
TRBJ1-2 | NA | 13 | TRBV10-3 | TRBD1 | CAINNSGGVGYTF | TGTGCCATCAACAACTCAGGGGGCGTTGGCTACACCTTC
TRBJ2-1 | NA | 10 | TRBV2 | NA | CASGRDEQFF | TGTGCCAGCGGAAGGGATGAGCAGTTCTTC
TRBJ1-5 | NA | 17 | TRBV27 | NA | CASSPGQRAWSNQPQHF | TGTGCCAGCAGCCCAGGACAGAGGGCTTGGAGCAATCAGCCCCAGCATTTT
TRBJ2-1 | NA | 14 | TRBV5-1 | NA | CASSLFGVYNEQFF | TGCGCCAGCAGCTTGTTCGGCGTATACAATGAGCAGTTCTTC
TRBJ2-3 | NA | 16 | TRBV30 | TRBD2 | CAWSPGTSGPLDTQYF | TGTGCCTGGAGTCCCGGGACTAGCGGACCGCTGGATACGCAGTATTTT
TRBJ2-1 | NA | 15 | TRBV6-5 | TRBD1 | CASSKGQGTWDEQFF | TGTGCCAGCAGTAAGGGACAGGGGACTTGGGATGAGCAGTTCTTC
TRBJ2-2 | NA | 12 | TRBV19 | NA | CASSISGGELFF | TGTGCCAGTAGTATATCAGGCGGGGAGCTGTTTTTT
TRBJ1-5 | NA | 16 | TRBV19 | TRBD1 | CASSILRGRFGQPQHF | TGTGCCAGTAGTATTTTGAGGGGGCGGTTTGGTCAGCCCCAGCATTTT
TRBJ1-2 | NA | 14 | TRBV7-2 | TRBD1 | CASTWDRSNYGYTF | TGTGCCAGCACCTGGGACAGATCCAACTATGGCTACACCTTC
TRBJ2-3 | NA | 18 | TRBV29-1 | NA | CSVKTTFTGLASTDTQYF | TGCAGCGTTAAAACAACCTTTACAGGGTTAGCCAGCACAGATACGCAGTATTTT
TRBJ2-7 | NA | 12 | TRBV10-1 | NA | CASSEGGYEQYF | TGCGCCAGCAGTGAGGGTGGCTACGAGCAGTACTTC
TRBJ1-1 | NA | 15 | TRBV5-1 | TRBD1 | CASSLTGGMATEAFF | TGCGCCAGCAGCCTAACAGGGGGCATGGCGACTGAAGCTTTCTTT
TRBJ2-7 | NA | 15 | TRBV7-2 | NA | CASSLDLGVSYEQYF | TGTGCCAGCAGCTTAGATCTGGGCGTCTCCTACGAGCAGTACTTC
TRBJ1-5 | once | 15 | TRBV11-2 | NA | CASSPFPDSNQPQHF | TGTGCCAGCAGCCCCTTTCCCGATAGCAATCAGCCCCAGCATTTT
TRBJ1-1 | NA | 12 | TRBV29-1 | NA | CSVVGVGAEAFF | TGCAGCGTGGTGGGGGTAGGCGCTGAAGCTTTCTTT
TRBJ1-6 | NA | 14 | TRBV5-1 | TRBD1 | CASSLDPGTGGVSF | TGCGCCAGCAGCTTGGACCCCGGGACAGGGGGCGTGAGTTTC
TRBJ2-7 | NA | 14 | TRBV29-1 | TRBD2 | CSVTVAGVIYEQYF | TGCAGCGTTACGGTAGCGGGAGTGATCTACGAGCAGTACTTC
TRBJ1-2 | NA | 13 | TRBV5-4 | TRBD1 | CASSPQGAGGYTF | TGTGCCAGCAGCCCGCAGGGGGCGGGCGGCTACACCTTC
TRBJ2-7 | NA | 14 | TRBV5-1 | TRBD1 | CASSTLDRGYEQYF | TGCGCCAGCAGCACACTGGACAGGGGTTACGAGCAGTACTTC
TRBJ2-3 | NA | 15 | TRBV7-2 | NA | CASSLGTPRTDTQYF | TGTGCCAGCAGCTTAGGTACCCCCCGCACAGATACGCAGTATTTT
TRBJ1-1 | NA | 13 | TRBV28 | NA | CASSLPGTREAFF | TGTGCCAGCAGCCTACCCGGGACACGTGAAGCTTTCTTT
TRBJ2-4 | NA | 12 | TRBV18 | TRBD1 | CASSPDQGARSF | TGTGCCAGCTCGCCCGATCAGGGGGCGAGAAGCTTC
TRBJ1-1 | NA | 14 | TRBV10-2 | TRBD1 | CASRPPDRANEAFF | TGCGCCAGCAGACCTCCCGACAGGGCCAATGAAGCTTTCTTT
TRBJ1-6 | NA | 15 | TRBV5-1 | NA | CASSLDRAYNSPLHF | TGCGCCAGCAGCTTAGACAGAGCCTATAATTCACCCCTCCACTTT
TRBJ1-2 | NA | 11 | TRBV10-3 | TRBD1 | CAILTGDGYTF | TGTGCCATTTTGACAGGGGACGGCTACACCTTC
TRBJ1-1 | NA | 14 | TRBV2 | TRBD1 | CASREVPDRATTFF | TGTGCCAGCAGGGAAGTTCCTGACAGGGCGACTACTTTCTTT